Listed below are T cell receptor beta chains from one sample, sequenced in a study of cytomegalovirus exposure and HLA in healthy donors. The repertoire was sequenced with immunoSEQ multiplex PCR; TCRdb's copy has only in-frame clones and lacks some. The repertoire consists of 150,000 to 200,000 clones, with about 90% occurring once and the leading ten covering 0.2% to 0.3%. The sample comprised PBMCs. The receptors were sampled from a girl less than two years old in good health and CMV-seronegative. Each CDR3 is given with its conserved first and last residue. The D gene is left open where the match is weak. The size of a clone is reported for some rows only, either as once, few or many, or as a class for expanded clones.

TRBD1	TRBV4-1	once	TRBJ1-4	CASSQDDRVGEKLFF	TGCGCCAGCAGCCAAGATGACAGGGTTGGGGAAAAACTGTTTTTT
TRBD2	TRBV2	once	TRBJ2-7	CASSEALLAGSQQYF	TGTGCCAGCAGTGAAGCGCTTCTAGCGGGGTCTCAGCAGTACTTC
TRBD1	TRBV5-1	-	TRBJ1-2	CASSLAVTGGAGYTF	TGCGCCAGCAGCTTGGCCGTTACAGGGGGAGCTGGCTACACCTTC
-	TRBV30	once	TRBJ1-6	CAWSRDVNSNSPLHF	TGTGCCTGGAGCCGGGATGTTAACTCCAATTCACCCCTCCACTTT
TRBD1	TRBV5-1	once	TRBJ2-3	CASSLQGSTDTQYF	TGCGCCAGCAGCTTACAGGGGAGCACAGATACGCAGTATTTT
TRBD2	TRBV6-1	-	TRBJ2-3	CASSESVGRRILANLDTQYF	TGTGCCAGCAGTGAATCAGTGGGGCGAAGAATACTAGCGAACTTGGATACGCAGTATTTT
-	TRBV5-8	-	TRBJ2-2	CASSQRNYGELFF	TGTGCCAGCAGCCAGAGAAACTACGGGGAGCTGTTTTTT
TRBD1	TRBV5-1	-	TRBJ2-1	CASSLTGQSTFNEQFF	TGCGCCAGCAGCTTGACGGGACAGAGCACCTTCAATGAGCAGTTCTTC
TRBD2	TRBV19	-	TRBJ2-3	CASSPPGLAGGRDTQYF	TGTGCCAGTAGCCCTCCGGGACTAGCGGGGGGTAGGGATACGCAGTATTTT
-	TRBV21-1	-	TRBJ2-1	CASSKKCGQGVCNEQFF	TGTGCCAGCAGCAAAAAGTGTGGCCAGGGGGTATGCAATGAGCAGTTCTTC
TRBD2	TRBV7-2	-	TRBJ2-7	CASSLAPTSGRNYEQYF	TGTGCCAGCAGCTTAGCCCCAACTAGCGGGAGGAACTACGAGCAGTACTTC
TRBD1	TRBV28	-	TRBJ1-5	CASIRDRVGNQPQHF	TGTGCCAGCATCCGGGACAGGGTCGGCAATCAGCCCCAGCATTTT
-	TRBV7-3	-	TRBJ2-3	CASSFGVYF	TGTGCCAGCAGCTTCGGTGTGTATTTT
TRBD1	TRBV14	-	TRBJ2-7	CASSQTDRGDYEQYF	TGTGCCAGCAGCCAGACGGACAGGGGGGACTACGAGCAGTACTTC
-	TRBV6-5	-	TRBJ2-1	CASSPDSAYNEQFF	TGTGCCAGCAGTCCCGATAGCGCATACAATGAGCAGTTCTTC
TRBD1	TRBV5-1	-	TRBJ2-7	CASSLRVLGQVDSYEQYF	TGCGCCAGCAGCTTGCGAGTTTTGGGACAGGTCGATTCCTACGAGCAGTACTTC